One and the same sample provided the 32 T cell receptor beta chains below, sequenced in a study of CD8+CD57+ T cells in acquired aplastic anemia. Using genomic DNA as the template, TCR beta VDJ and CDR3 profiling was carried out. Each CDR3 protein gets one entry after TCRdb re-called the reads with MiXCR. This sample has more than 150,000 distinct CDR3 sequences; less than 50% occur once, and the top ten carry about 1.7%. The sequenced patients had an expansion of CD8+CD57+ cells seen by flow cytometry. Sequences were obtained from sorted CD4+, CD8+, or CD8+CD57+ T cells (not recorded which) from PBMCs. The source is a human donor with aplastic anemia.

Points on this clonotype: A much larger clonotype is one base distant, so this may be a read error. The chain joins TRBV9 to TRBJ1-5; perhaps TRBD1 as D (6 bases). Germline V gives CDR1 SGDLS, CDR2 YYNGEE. The CDR3 has 15 amino acids. The CDR3 is CACSAHGGLNQPQHF. For the CDR3, the DNA is TGTGCCTGCAGCGCCCACGGGGGCCTCAATCAGCCCCAGCATTTT.

The genes are TRBV27 and TRBJ1-1, with 7 nucleotides matching TRBD1. CDR1 MNHEY and CDR2 SMNVEV come from the germline V gene (reference sequence). J was trimmed by 4 bases and V by 5 bases; bases with no gene match: 7. The CDR3 runs to 14 residues. CDR3 residues: CASSRTGASTEAFF. The CDR3 nucleotides read TGTGCCAGCAGTCGGACAGGAGCGAGCACTGAAGCTTTCTTT.

This clonotype was seen once. The chain joins TRBV9 to TRBJ2-7; TRBD2 matches 10 bases. CDR3 length: 16 residues. After removal of 0 bases from V and 2 bases from J, the junction contained 5 bases not matched to a gene. Germline assignment: CDR1 SGDLS and CDR2 YYNGEE. This CDR3 reads CASSVGILAGPYEQYF. The CDR3 DNA follows: TGTGCCAGCAGCGTAGGCATACTAGCGGGACCCTACGAGCAGTACTTC.

Notes on this clonotype: Since a much larger clone is just one base distant, this may be a read error. The final CDR3 position lacks the conserved phenylalanine or tryptophan, pointing to a likely read error. This chain uses TRBV11-2 with TRBJ2-3; a weak D match, TRBD1 (6 bases). The CDR3 runs 15 residues. Trimming stripped 2 bases from V and 4 bases from J, with 13 bases between. Germline-derived CDR1 and CDR2 are SGHAT and FQNNGV. The CDR3 protein is CASSLNPQGSDTQYL. In DNA, the CDR3 is TGTGCCAGCAGCTTAAACCCACAGGGTTCAGATACGCAGTATCTT.

With respect to this clonotype: The junction departs from the called germline gene at one end, perhaps through a read error. The chain recombines TRBV12-5 with TRBJ2-7; 9 bases map to TRBD1. CDR3 length equals 17 residues. Germline values: CDR1 LGHNT, CDR2 FRNRAP. The CDR3 region is CASGLVRGTGMTGEQHF. Here the CDR3 DNA reads TGTGCTAGTGGTTTGGTACGGGGGACAGGGATGACCGGGGAGCAGCACTTC.

This clonotype was seen once. V usage is TRBV7-9 and J usage is TRBJ1-2; tentatively, D is TRBD1 (5 bases). The germline CDR1 and CDR2 sequences are SEHNR and FQNEAQ (reference sequence). V gave up 1 base and J gave up 6 bases, with 12 bases separating them. The CDR3 consists of 14 residues. CDR3 residues: CASSLVAGGHGYTF. DNA for the CDR3: TGTGCCAGCAGCTTAGTGGCGGGGGGTCATGGCTACACCTTC.

V and J are TRBV10-2 and TRBJ2-5; the match to TRBD2 covers 10 bases. The CDR3 length is 15 residues. V lost 2 bases to trimming and J lost 4 bases; unmatched junction nucleotides: 4. The germline CDR1 and CDR2 sequences are WSHSY and SAAADI. The DNA for the CDR3 is TGCGCCAGCAGTGAGGGGGGGACTAGCGCAGAGACCCAGTACTTC. Translated, it gives CASSEGGTSAETQYF.

The chain employs TRBV2 and TRBJ2-7; no clear D. The CDR3 spans 15 residues. The germline gives CDR1 SNHLY, CDR2 FYNNEI. Trimming shortened V by 3 bases and J by 2 bases, and 14 bases separated the two germline ends. The CDR3 spells CASSEWRNNPYEQYF. DNA for the CDR3: TGTGCCAGCAGTGAGTGGAGAAACAATCCCTACGAGCAGTACTTC. The variable domain in full, completed from reference TRBV2 and TRBJ2-7, reads EPEVTQTPSHQVTQMGQEVILRCVPISNHLYFYWYRQILGQKVEFLVSFYNNEISEKSEIFDDQFSVERPDGSNFTLKIRSTKLEDSAMYFCASSEWRNNPYEQYFGPGTRLTVT.

This clonotype was detected a few times. V and J are TRBV18 and TRBJ2-2; no firm D call. The CDR3 contains 16 residues. Trimming removed 2 bases from V and 2 bases from J, with 12 bases in between. Looked up from germline, CDR1 is KGHSH and CDR2 is LQKENI. The CDR3 loop is CASSPKSPANTGELFF. CDR3 coding DNA: TGTGCCAGCTCACCAAAAAGTCCGGCCAACACCGGGGAGCTGTTTTTT.

The rearrangement links TRBV20-1 to TRBJ2-5, with TRBD1 matching over 9 bases. With 5 bases clipped from V and 5 bases from J, the junction kept 15 bases outside the gene matches. The CDR3 is 16 amino acids. CDR1 is DFQATT and CDR2 is SNEGSKA in the germline V gene (reference sequence). CDR3 sequence reads: CSAFGQGRGTGETQYF. CDR3 in DNA: TGCAGTGCTTTCGGACAGGGGCGTGGAACCGGCGAGACCCAGTACTTC.

This clonotype was observed a handful of times. A read error is possible here, since a much larger clone lies one base away. This likely comes from a read error, as the CDR3 has no conserved phenylalanine or tryptophan at its end. This chain uses TRBV7-2 with TRBJ2-7; 9 bases are a match to TRBD1. The ends lost 4 bases at V and 2 bases at J; junction bases unmatched: 6. CDR1 SGHTA and CDR2 FQGNSA come from the germline V gene. The CDR3 covers 15 residues. This CDR3 reads CASSSRDRATYEQYL. DNA for the CDR3: TGTGCCAGCAGCTCCCGGGACAGGGCGACCTACGAGCAGTACCTC.

As for this clonotype: A read error may account for a junction end that differs from germline. The rearrangement joins TRBV9 to TRBJ1-4; 9 bases line up with TRBD1. In germline, CDR1 is SGDLS, CDR2 YYNGEE. This CDR3 has 16 residues. The CDR3 DNA follows: TGTGCCAGCAGCGTGGGGACAGGGTTAGCTAATGAAAAACCGTTTTTT. As protein: CASSVGTGLANEKPFF.

This clonotype was detected many times. The J gene is TRBJ2-7, the V gene TRBV7-9, with 8 bases fitting TRBD2. The CDR3 consists of 16 residues. Per the germline V gene, CDR1 is SEHNR and CDR2 is FQNEAQ (reference sequence). Germline trimming cut 10 bases from V and 4 bases from J; bases unmatched to any gene: 18. CDR3 sequence (DNA): TGTGCCACGCGTCCGGCGGGAGGCCAAATCTCGTACGAGCAGTACTTC. Translation: CATRPAGGQISYEQYF.

The chain is built from TRBV11-2 and TRBJ1-2, with 11 positions matching TRBD1. CDR3 length equals 16 residues. CDR1 and CDR2 from the germline V gene are SGHAT and FQNNGV. Trimming removed 6 bases from V and 1 base from J; junction bases left unmatched: 7. CDR3 in DNA: TGTGCCAGCAGGAACCCGGGACAGGGGGTTAACTATGGCTACACCTTC. As protein: CASRNPGQGVNYGYTF. Looking up the rest from reference TRBV11-2 and TRBJ1-2 gives the full variable domain: EAGVAQSPRYKIIEKRQSVAFWCNPISGHATLYWYQQILGQGPKLLIQFQNNGVVDDSQLPKDRFSAERLKGVDSTLKIQPAKLEDSAVYLCASRNPGQGVNYGYTFGSGTRLTVV.

This clonotype was picked up a small number of times. The chain carries TRBV12-3 or TRBV12-4 and TRBJ2-1; D call uncertain. The ends were cut back, 3 bases at V and 9 bases at J, with 6 bases in the middle. The CDR3 has 11 residues. In DNA form, the CDR3 reads TGTGCCAGCAGTTTGAAGGGTGAGCAGTTCTTC. As protein: CASSLKGEQFF.

On this clonotype itself: The CDR3 ends on some other residue instead of the conserved phenylalanine or tryptophan, so this is likely a read error. The DNA is left out, because the CDR3 cannot be placed on it with certainty; the CDR3 is given as TCRdb lists it. The J gene is TRBJ1-1, the V gene TRBV24-1. Germline V gene sequence: CDR1 KGHDR, CDR2 SFDVKD. Inclusive of both ends, the CDR3 amounts to 10 amino acids. The CDR3 sequence is CATSDLLNFS.

The chain recombines TRBV2 with TRBJ2-5; D perhaps matches TRBD2 (6 bases). Trimming pared 4 bases from V and 13 bases from J, leaving 19 bases between. The CDR3 is 13 residues long. Looked up from germline, CDR1 is SNHLY and CDR2 is FYNNEI. Here the CDR3 reads CASSATPGRGRYF. CDR3 bases: TGTGCCAGCAGTGCCACCCCTGGGCGGGGCCGGTACTTC. The full variable domain, rest sourced from reference TRBV2 and TRBJ2-5, is EPEVTQTPSHQVTQMGQEVILRCVPISNHLYFYWYRQILGQKVEFLVSFYNNEISEKSEIFDDQFSVERPDGSNFTLKIRSTKLEDSAMYFCASSATPGRGRYFGPGTRLLVL.

About this clonotype: A read error may produce the germline difference seen at one junction end. The chain links TRBV3-1 to TRBJ1-1; TRBD1 is a possible D gene (6 bases). Per the germline V gene, CDR1 is LGHDT and CDR2 is YNNKEL (reference sequence). CDR3 length: 15 amino acids. The CDR3 here is CASSPSWSGDTEASF. The CDR3 bases are TGTGCCAGCAGCCCCTCATGGTCAGGGGACACTGAAGCTTCCTTT.

The chain recombines TRBV2 with TRBJ2-5, with TRBD1 identical over 10 bases. Unmatched junction bases numbered 12, after V lost 10 bases and J lost 7 bases. This CDR3 is built from 14 residues. Germline V CDR1 and CDR2: SNHLY, FYNNEI. CDR3 nucleotide sequence: TGTGCCACGGGCGACCGGGACAGGGGTGGGACCCAGTACTTC. This gives the protein CATGDRDRGGTQYF.

V is TRBV2 and J is TRBJ2-3; D gene ambiguous. This CDR3 has 13 residues. Looked up from germline, CDR1 is SNHLY and CDR2 is FYNNEI. The V end was cut by 1 base, the J end by 4 bases, with 6 bases between. This CDR3 reads CASSEGAPDTQYF. The CDR3 DNA reads as TGTGCCAGCAGTGAAGGAGCCCCAGATACGCAGTATTTT.

This clonotype appeared a few times. The CDR3 sequence is CASSPPNTGQGAYEQYF. The CDR3 DNA reads as TGTGCCAGCTCACCACCAAACACGGGACAGGGGGCCTACGAGCAGTACTTC. This chain uses TRBV18 with TRBJ2-7; 11 bases line up with TRBD1. Germline values: CDR1 KGHSH, CDR2 LQKENI. CDR3 length equals 17 residues. V dropped 0 bases and J dropped 2; count of bases not matched to a gene: 6.

The chain combines TRBV7-2 with TRBJ1-5, with D possibly being TRBD1 (5 bases). The length of the CDR3 is 14 residues. V lost 4 bases, J lost 3 bases, and 10 bases lay in between. CDR1 and CDR2 from the germline V gene are SGHTA and FQGNSA. CDR3 in DNA: TGTGCCAGCAGCTCGCAGGGTATCAATCAGCCCCAGCATTTT. Translation: CASSSQGINQPQHF.

The chain links TRBV9 to TRBJ2-7; TRBD2 matches at 8 bases. This CDR3 contains 15 residues. The germline CDR1 and CDR2 sequences are SGDLS and YYNGEE. Trimming took 4 bases from V and 3 from J; bases not matched to a gene: 9. CDR3 nucleotide sequence: TGTGCCAGCAGCTACGGGGGGGAGCCGTTCTACGAGCAGTACTTC. Protein: CASSYGGEPFYEQYF.

Notes on this clonotype: The germline gene is not matched at one end of the junction; a read error may be the cause. J is TRBJ1-1 and V is TRBV15; unclear D gene. The CDR3 has 15 residues. Germline V CDR1 and CDR2: LNHNV, YYDKDF (reference sequence). Here the CDR3 reads CATSYRTALNTEAFF. For the CDR3, the DNA is TGTGCCACCAGCTACCGGACGGCGCTAAACACTGAGGCTTTCTTT.

This clonotype showed up many times. The chain recombines TRBV6-1 with TRBJ1-2; TRBD1 might be the D (6 bases). Trimming shortened V by 7 bases and J by 3 bases, and 15 bases separated the two germline ends. This CDR3 comprises 14 residues. Germline CDR1 is MNHNS and CDR2 is SASEGT. The CDR3 sequence: CASIRAGVDYGYTF. In DNA, the CDR3 is TGTGCCAGCATTAGGGCAGGGGTCGACTATGGCTACACCTTC.

The rearrangement uses TRBV5-4 and TRBJ2-1, with 15 bases aligning to TRBD2. Germline CDR1 SGHNT, CDR2 YYREEE (reference sequence). The CDR3 extends over 16 amino acids. V gave up 5 bases and J gave up 9 bases; unmatched junction bases: 9. CDR3 region: CASRYGLAGGPGEQFF. DNA of the CDR3: TGTGCCAGCAGATACGGACTAGCGGGGGGGCCTGGTGAGCAGTTCTTC. The full variable domain, its missing parts supplied by reference TRBV5-4 and TRBJ2-1, is ETGVTQSPTHLIKTRGQQVTLRCSSQSGHNTVSWYQQALGQGPQFIFQYYREEENGRGNFPPRFSGLQFPNYSSELNVNALELDDSALYLCASRYGLAGGPGEQFFGPGTRLTVL.

This clonotype was counted ten times or more. The chain combines TRBV5-1 with TRBJ1-3; D ambiguous. The CDR3 consists of 16 residues. V was shortened by 0 bases and J by 0 bases, with 10 bases between the two germline ends. From germline, CDR1 is SGHRS and CDR2 YFSETQ. CDR3 DNA sequence: TGCGCCAGCAGCTTGGAGTTTGGGAGCTCTGGAAACACCATATATTTT. Its translation: CASSLEFGSSGNTIYF. The entire variable domain, with the rest obtained from reference TRBV5-1 and TRBJ1-3, is as follows: KAGVTQTPRYLIKTRGQQVTLSCSPISGHRSVSWYQQTPGQGLQFLFEYFSETQRNKGNFPGRFSGRQFSNSRSEMNVSTLELGDSALYLCASSLEFGSSGNTIYFGEGSWLTVV.

This clonotype was seen repeatedly, ten times or more. The gene calls are TRBV6-1 and TRBJ1-5; possible D gene TRBD1, 6 bases. This CDR3 is 16 amino acids long. The germline V and J ends were trimmed by 8 bases and 1 base, with 18 bases remaining between them. The germline gives CDR1 MNHNS, CDR2 SASEGT. The CDR3 nucleotides are TGTGCCAGCGGGCAGGGGACTATAAGGAGCAATCAGCCCCAGCATTTT. Its protein is CASGQGTIRSNQPQHF.

This clonotype occurred many times. The chain combines TRBV6-6 with TRBJ1-3; D is ambiguous. Trimming left V 2 bases short and J 2 bases short, with 13 bases between. The CDR3 contains 16 residues. Looked up from germline, CDR1 is MNHNY and CDR2 is SVGAGI (reference sequence). The DNA of the CDR3 is TGTGCCAGCAGTTACCCTTCCAGACTACCTGGAAACACCATATATTTT. Encoded protein: CASSYPSRLPGNTIYF.

The sample holds a few counts of this clonotype. The chain uses TRBV15 and TRBJ2-2; TRBD1 is a possible D gene (5 bases). Deletions cut 3 bases from V and 2 bases from J, with 13 bases between. The CDR3 is 16 residues long. Germline V CDR1 and CDR2: LNHNV, YYDKDF (reference sequence). The CDR3 loop is CATSSSMTVNTGELFF. The CDR3 DNA sequence: TGTGCCACCAGCAGCTCAATGACAGTAAACACCGGGGAGCTGTTTTTT.

This clonotype was seen at least ten times. The rearrangement joins TRBV4-2 to TRBJ2-2, with TRBD1 identical over 7 bases. The CDR3 has 16 amino acids. After removal of 2 bases from V and 0 bases from J, the junction contained 3 bases not matched to a gene. Germline CDR1 and CDR2: LGHNA and YNFKEQ. DNA of the CDR3: TGTGCCAGCAGCCAACCGGACAGGTCGAACACCGGGGAGCTGTTTTTT. It encodes CASSQPDRSNTGELFF.

This clonotype occurred many times. The chain couples TRBV4-1 to TRBJ1-5; no firm D call. The V gene lost 0 bases and the J gene lost 6 bases, with 6 bases spanning the gap. This CDR3 region has 13 residues. Germline V lookup: CDR1 MGHRA, CDR2 YSYEKL. CDR3 sequence reads: CASSQDAVQPQHF. CDR3 bases: TGCGCCAGCAGCCAAGATGCGGTTCAGCCCCAGCATTTT.